The next 32 T cell receptor beta chains were all read from a single sample in a study of spatial heterogeneity in lung cancer. Sample time point: sample taken at primary tumor resection. The sequenced material consisted of unsorted whole RNA from tumor, nontumor lung or frozen PBMC. TCRdb reprocessed the 5' RACE reads via MiXCR and lists one record per CDR3 protein. Of tens of thousands of distinct CDR3 sequences in the sample, 15% to 25% were seen once. Sequencing was performed on PBMCs, taken at surgery. The receptor set was obtained from a male donor with early-stage non-small cell lung cancer.

In this sample, this clonotype turned up a few times. This chain uses TRBV4-2 with TRBJ2-2, with a weak D call TRBD1 (6 bases). This CDR3 is built from 16 residues. Germline V gene data show CDR1 as LGHNA and CDR2 as YNFKEQ. The V and J ends lost 1 base and 5 bases respectively, with 14 bases between them. DNA of the CDR3: TGTGCCAGCAGCCAAGCCAGGGGAGCATCGACCGGGGAGCTGTTTTTT. Translating it yields CASSQARGASTGELFF.

This clonotype was observed a handful of times. The rearrangement joins TRBV28 to TRBJ2-1; 10 bases line up with TRBD1. This CDR3 is 13 amino acids long. Germline CDR1 reads MDHEN; CDR2 reads SYDVKM. V dropped 6 bases and J dropped 5; count of bases not matched to a gene: 1. The CDR3 spells CASRGTGDNEQFF. CDR3 nucleotide sequence: TGTGCCAGCAGGGGGACAGGGGACAATGAGCAGTTCTTC.

This clonotype was detected only a few times. The rearrangement joins TRBV29-1 to TRBJ1-1; D call uncertain. V lost 4 bases and J 3 bases, leaving 15 bases between the germline ends. CDR3 length: 14 amino acids. The germline CDR1 and CDR2 sequences are SQVTM and ANQGSEA. CDR3 region: CSVGITVGDTEAFF. CDR3 sequence (DNA): TGCAGCGTTGGGATTACGGTGGGTGACACTGAAGCTTTCTTT.

The table lists this clonotype with a few counts. The J gene is TRBJ1-2, the V gene TRBV5-1, with D perhaps matching TRBD1 (6 bases). The CDR3 runs to 13 residues. CDR1 SGHRS and CDR2 YFSETQ come from the germline V gene. V was pared by 0 bases and J by 6 bases, with 9 bases between. The CDR3 reads CASSLAQGDGYTF. The CDR3 DNA reads TGCGCCAGCAGCTTGGCACAGGGCGATGGCTACACCTTC.

The V gene is TRBV7-8, the J gene TRBJ1-1; maybe TRBD1 (6 bases). The CDR3 covers 15 residues. CDR1 is SGHVS and CDR2 is FQNEAQ in the germline V gene. V lost 2 bases and J 3 bases, leaving 13 bases between the germline ends. Here the CDR3 reads CASSLSAPGDTEAFF. The CDR3 bases are TGTGCCAGCAGCTTATCAGCGCCAGGGGACACTGAAGCTTTCTTT.

The gene calls are TRBV4-3 and TRBJ1-6, with D possibly TRBD1 on 5 matching bases. The CDR3 sequence is 15 residues long. Trimming left V 0 bases short and J 6 bases short, with 9 bases between. Germline CDR1 and CDR2: LGHNA and YSLEER. The CDR3 DNA sequence: TGCGCCAGCAGCCAAGAAAAGGGACTTAATTCACCCCTCCACTTT. Translating gives CASSQEKGLNSPLHF.

V is TRBV19 and J is TRBJ2-7; 8 positions agree with TRBD1. Trimming took 5 bases from V and 2 from J; bases not matched to a gene: 8. CDR3 length: 15 residues. Looked up from germline, CDR1 is LNHDA and CDR2 is SQIVND (reference sequence). The CDR3 DNA reads as TGTGCCAGTAGTCCGCGACAGGGGAGCCCCTACGAGCAGTACTTC. Translation gives CASSPRQGSPYEQYF.

This chain connects TRBV20-1 to TRBJ2-3; tentatively, D is TRBD2 (6 bases). Trimming removed 5 bases at V and 0 bases at J, with 12 bases between. This CDR3 spans 14 amino acids. Germline CDR1 is DFQATT and CDR2 is SNEGSKA (reference sequence). Here the CDR3 reads CSAWRAGSTDTQYF. CDR3 bases: TGCAGTGCTTGGAGGGCGGGAAGCACAGATACGCAGTATTTT.

The V call is TRBV6-2 or TRBV6-3, the J call TRBJ2-5; 8 bases map to TRBD1. The V gene end was trimmed by 4 bases and the J gene end by 4 bases; junction bases not matched to a gene: 11. The CDR3 has 16 residues. Germline V gives CDR1 MNHEY, CDR2 SVGEGT. The DNA of the CDR3 is TGTGCCAGCAGTTTTCGTCCGGGACAGGAAGGAGAGACCCAGTACTTC. This codes for CASSFRPGQEGETQYF.

The chain employs TRBV5-1 and TRBJ1-2, with 10 bases that match TRBD1. CDR1 SGHRS and CDR2 YFSETQ come from the germline V gene. The CDR3 loop spans 15 amino acids. V shed 3 bases and J 4 bases; nucleotides not matched to a gene: 6. CDR3 nucleotide sequence: TGCGCCAGCAGCTCCGGGACAGGGGAGGGCTATGGCTACACCTTC. Its protein is CASSSGTGEGYGYTF.

This clonotype was recorded at least ten times. V usage is TRBV5-4 and J usage is TRBJ2-1; TRBD2 matches 10 bases. This CDR3 is built from 19 residues. After removal of 4 bases from V and 5 bases from J, the junction contained 18 bases not matched to a gene. In germline, CDR1 is SGHNT, CDR2 YYREEE (reference sequence). The CDR3 reads CASSLGGLAGAPPHNEQFF. CDR3 DNA: TGTGCCAGCAGCCTCGGGGGGCTAGCGGGGGCCCCACCCCACAATGAGCAGTTCTTC.

This clonotype occurred a few times. This chain links TRBV28 with TRBJ1-2; TRBD1 matches 7 bases. In germline, CDR1 is MDHEN, CDR2 SYDVKM. CDR3 size: 14 residues. The ends lost 4 bases at V and 4 bases at J; junction bases unmatched: 6. The CDR3 here is CASSSTGQTYGYTF. The DNA of the CDR3 is TGTGCCAGCAGTTCTACGGGACAGACCTATGGCTACACCTTC.

This rearrangement joins TRBV14 to TRBJ2-1, with D unclear. The CDR3 totals 18 residues. Germline V gives CDR1 SGHDN, CDR2 FVKESK. V was trimmed by 4 bases and J by 4 bases, leaving 23 bases between them. The DNA for the CDR3 is TGTGCCAGCAGCCCTCTAAGCCGACTCCTCCGCTCGTACAATGAGCAGTTCTTC. The encoded protein is CASSPLSRLLRSYNEQFF.

The V and J genes are TRBV30 and TRBJ2-5; TRBD1 agrees at 8 bases. The CDR3 has 13 amino acids. Germline-derived CDR1 and CDR2 are GTSNPN and SVGIG (reference sequence). Trimming took 1 base from V and 5 from J; bases not matched to a gene: 3. CDR3 protein: CAWSGTGLETQYF. CDR3 bases: TGTGCCTGGAGTGGGACAGGGCTGGAGACCCAGTACTTC.

This clonotype was recorded a few times. V and J are TRBV9 and TRBJ1-2; possible D gene TRBD1, 6 bases. V lost 6 bases to trimming and J lost 1 base, with 16 bases between them. The CDR3 extends over 15 amino acids. Germline V gene data show CDR1 as SGDLS and CDR2 as YYNGEE. In DNA form, the CDR3 reads TGTGCCAGCACCATCCACGAGGGGGGTAACTATGGCTACACCTTC. Translation gives CASTIHEGGNYGYTF.

This clonotype turned up a few times. This sequence joins TRBV12-3 or TRBV12-4 and TRBJ2-3; unclear D gene. This CDR3 has 13 residues. The germline V and J ends were trimmed by 6 bases and 2 bases, with 9 bases remaining between them. CDR3 DNA sequence: TGTGCCAGCAGCCTACTGACCACAGATACGCAGTATTTT. Translation: CASSLLTTDTQYF.

In its sample, this clonotype was seen once. The J gene is TRBJ1-4, the V gene TRBV2; unclear D gene. Trimming removed 7 bases at V and 7 bases at J, with 19 bases between. CDR3 length: 15 residues. Looked up from germline, CDR1 is SNHLY and CDR2 is FYNNEI. The CDR3 loop reads CASKVLEGFSEKLFF. CDR3 DNA: TGTGCCAGCAAGGTTCTGGAGGGCTTCAGTGAAAAACTGTTTTTT.

This clonotype was seen a few times. This chain connects TRBV5-1 to TRBJ2-1; D may be TRBD1 or TRBD2 (5 bases each). The V gene's germline CDR1 is SGHRS and CDR2 YFSETQ. CDR3 length equals 12 residues. The V gene lost 0 bases and the J gene lost 7 bases, with 5 bases spanning the gap. The CDR3 DNA reads TGCGCCAGCAGCTTGGGGGGGAATGAGCAGTTCTTC. It codes for CASSLGGNEQFF.

The chain has TRBV28 and TRBJ2-7; perhaps D is TRBD1 or TRBD2 (5 bases each). V dropped 1 base and J dropped 5 bases, with 18 bases sitting between them. There are 16 residues in the CDR3. Germline assignment: CDR1 MDHEN and CDR2 SYDVKM. Here the CDR3 reads CASSLSWDVREHEQYF. The DNA of the CDR3 is TGTGCCAGCAGTTTATCGTGGGACGTACGTGAACACGAGCAGTACTTC.

In this sample, this clonotype turned up a few times. The V gene is TRBV12-3 or TRBV12-4, the J gene TRBJ2-7; D tentatively reads TRBD1 or TRBD2 (5 bases each). The length of the CDR3 is 13 residues. Trimming shortened V by 3 bases and J by 6 bases, and 12 bases separated the two germline ends. For the CDR3, the DNA is TGTGCCAGCAGTTTCGAACCAGGGACCGAGCAGTACTTC. This sequence encodes CASSFEPGTEQYF.

This clonotype was detected a few times. The chain employs TRBV30 and TRBJ1-4; no clear D gene. V gave up 0 bases and J gave up 8 bases, with 13 bases separating them. This CDR3 is built from 14 residues. Germline V gene lookup returns CDR1 GTSNPN and CDR2 SVGIG (reference sequence). Written as DNA, the CDR3 is TGTGCCTGGAGTGTCCTCAAGACCCGGGAAAAACTGTTTTTT. Protein sequence: CAWSVLKTREKLFF.

V usage is TRBV19 and J usage is TRBJ2-7, with D hard to call. The CDR3 spans 14 residues. Germline V gene data show CDR1 as LNHDA and CDR2 as SQIVND (reference sequence). V lost 3 bases and J 4 bases, leaving 13 bases between the germline ends. Here the CDR3 DNA reads TGTGCCAGTAGTATGGGCACCGGGCCTTACGAGCAGTACTTC. Residues: CASSMGTGPYEQYF.

With respect to this clonotype: At one end, the junction sequence differs from germline, possibly due to a read error. V gene TRBV9 combines with J gene TRBJ1-3; a possible D gene is TRBD1 (6 bases). Germline loops: CDR1 SGDLS, CDR2 YYNGEE. The CDR3 covers 17 residues. CDR3 nucleotides: TGTGCCAGAAGCGTAGACCTCCGGGGGGCGTCTGGAAACACCATATATTTT. This gives the protein CARSVDLRGASGNTIYF.

This clonotype was detected a few times. The V call is TRBV18, the J call TRBJ2-7; D remains unclear. CDR3 length equals 13 residues. Germline-derived CDR1 and CDR2 are KGHSH and LQKENI. V lost 2 bases to trimming and J lost 3 bases, with 8 bases between them. The CDR3 DNA is TGTGCCAGCTCACCAGGGGATGACTACGAGCAGTACTTC. Protein sequence: CASSPGDDYEQYF.

V usage is TRBV28 and J usage is TRBJ2-1; a weak D match, TRBD1 (6 bases). CDR1 MDHEN and CDR2 SYDVKM come from the germline V gene. CDR3 size: 14 residues. V gave up 5 bases and J gave up 3 bases, with 11 bases separating them. CDR3 amino acids: CASSLPGDYNEQFF. The CDR3 DNA follows: TGTGCCAGCAGTCTTCCAGGGGACTACAATGAGCAGTTCTTC.

The CDR3 nucleotides read TGTGCCAGCATCCGACAGGGGGCTACCTACGAGCAGTACTTC. Residues: CASIRQGATYEQYF. V and J are TRBV2 and TRBJ2-7, with 10 bases aligning to TRBD1. The CDR3 spans 14 residues. CDR1 SNHLY and CDR2 FYNNEI come from the germline V gene. V shed 7 bases, J shed 2 bases, and the junction held 5 bases outside the gene matches.

The chain recombines TRBV7-9 with TRBJ2-1; tentative D call: TRBD2 (5 bases). Germline-derived CDR1 and CDR2 are SEHNR and FQNEAQ (reference sequence). V gave up 1 base and J gave up 4 bases, with 11 bases separating them. This CDR3 contains 15 residues. Written as DNA, the CDR3 is TGTGCCAGCAGCTTAGGCGAAACGGGATACAATGAGCAGTTCTTC. Protein sequence: CASSLGETGYNEQFF.

This clonotype showed up many times. The rearrangement links TRBV23-1 to TRBJ1-5; D remains unclear. TRBV23-1 is an ORF; its function is uncertain. This CDR3 region has 14 residues. Trimming shortened V by 4 bases and J by 2 bases, and 9 bases separated the two germline ends. The CDR3 protein is CASSPNIGNQPQHF. The CDR3 DNA reads as TGCGCCAGCAGTCCTAATATAGGCAATCAGCCCCAGCATTTT.

The V call is TRBV19, the J call TRBJ2-7; no firm D call. Germline V lookup: CDR1 LNHDA, CDR2 SQIVND (reference sequence). The CDR3 extends over 16 amino acids. The V end was cut by 0 bases, the J end by 7 bases, with 19 bases between. The CDR3 loop is CASSIDLYDQPVEQYF. CDR3 bases: TGTGCCAGTAGTATAGATCTATATGACCAACCAGTAGAGCAGTACTTC.

This clonotype occurred a few times. This sequence joins TRBV10-3 and TRBJ2-2; D possibly corresponds to TRBD1 (6 bases). Trimming pared 11 bases from V and 3 bases from J, leaving 16 bases between. The germline CDR1 and CDR2 sequences are ENHRY and SYGVKD. This CDR3 spans 14 amino acids. CDR3 sequence: CAATEGQYTGELFF. The CDR3 DNA is TGTGCCGCCACCGAGGGACAATACACCGGGGAGCTGTTTTTT.

With regard to this clonotype: The junction shows a germline mismatch at one end, possibly a read error. V and J are TRBV14 and TRBJ2-1, with D unclear. The CDR3 has 15 amino acids. Germline V gene data show CDR1 as SGHDN and CDR2 as FVKESK. This CDR3 is CANSQPTLLGKGVFF. In nucleotides, the CDR3 is TGTGCCAACAGCCAACCTACGCTTCTCGGAAAAGGTGTGTTCTTC.

This clonotype was detected only a few times. The rearrangement uses TRBV6-5 and TRBJ1-1; possibly TRBD1 for D (5 bases). In germline, CDR1 is MNHEY, CDR2 SVGAGI. V dropped 6 bases and J dropped 2 bases, with 13 bases sitting between them. This CDR3 is built from 14 residues. The CDR3 coding sequence is TGTGCCAGCAGCCGAGAGGGACTAAACACTGAAGCTTTCTTT. This codes for CASSREGLNTEAFF.